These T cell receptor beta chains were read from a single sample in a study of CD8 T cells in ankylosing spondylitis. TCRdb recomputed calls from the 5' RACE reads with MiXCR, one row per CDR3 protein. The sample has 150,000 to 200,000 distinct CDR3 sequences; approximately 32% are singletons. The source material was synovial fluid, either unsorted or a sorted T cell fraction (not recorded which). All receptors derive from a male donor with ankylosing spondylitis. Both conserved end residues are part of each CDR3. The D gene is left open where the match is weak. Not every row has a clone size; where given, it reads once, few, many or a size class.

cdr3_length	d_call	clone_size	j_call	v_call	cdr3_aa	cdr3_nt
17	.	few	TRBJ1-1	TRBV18	CASSPPNAQGQGTEAFF	TGTGCCAGCTCACCACCGAACGCCCAAGGGCAGGGCACTGAAGCTTTCTTT
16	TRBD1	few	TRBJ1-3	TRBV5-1	CASSPQTGGSGNTIYF	TGCGCCAGCAGCCCCCAAACAGGGGGCTCTGGAAACACCATATATTTT
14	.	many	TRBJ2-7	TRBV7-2	CASSLAGPSGEQYF	TGTGCCAGCAGCTTAGCGGGACCCTCAGGGGAGCAGTACTTC
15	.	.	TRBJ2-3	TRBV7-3	CASSLMAGPGDTQYF	TGTGCCAGCAGCTTAATGGCAGGTCCGGGAGATACGCAGTATTTT
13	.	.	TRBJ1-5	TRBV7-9	CASSFGRAIPQHF	TGTGCCAGCAGCTTCGGTCGGGCTATACCCCAGCATTTT
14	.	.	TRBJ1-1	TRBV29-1	CSVALLDKNTEAFF	TGCAGCGTTGCACTCCTTGACAAGAACACTGAAGCTTTCTTT
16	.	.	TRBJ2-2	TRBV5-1	CASSLWALSGPGELFF	TGCGCCAGCAGCTTGTGGGCCCTCAGTGGACCCGGGGAGCTGTTTTTT
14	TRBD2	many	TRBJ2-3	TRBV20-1	CSARTAGGIDTQYF	TGCAGTGCTAGAACTGCGGGAGGAATAGATACGCAGTATTTT
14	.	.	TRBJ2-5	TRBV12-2	CASRLAVEEETQYF	TGTGCAAGTCGCTTAGCTGTCGAGGAAGAGACCCAGTACTTC
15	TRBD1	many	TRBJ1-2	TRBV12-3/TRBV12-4	CASSRPGQGVYGYTF	TGTGCCAGCAGTCGACCGGGACAGGGTGTCTATGGCTACACCTTC
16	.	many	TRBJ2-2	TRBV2	CASSERLVSSAGELFF	TGTGCCAGCAGTGAGCGACTAGTATCTTCGGCCGGGGAGCTGTTTTTT
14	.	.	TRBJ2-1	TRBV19	CASSSHTRGNEQFF	TGTGCCAGTAGTAGCCATACACGGGGCAATGAGCAGTTCTTC